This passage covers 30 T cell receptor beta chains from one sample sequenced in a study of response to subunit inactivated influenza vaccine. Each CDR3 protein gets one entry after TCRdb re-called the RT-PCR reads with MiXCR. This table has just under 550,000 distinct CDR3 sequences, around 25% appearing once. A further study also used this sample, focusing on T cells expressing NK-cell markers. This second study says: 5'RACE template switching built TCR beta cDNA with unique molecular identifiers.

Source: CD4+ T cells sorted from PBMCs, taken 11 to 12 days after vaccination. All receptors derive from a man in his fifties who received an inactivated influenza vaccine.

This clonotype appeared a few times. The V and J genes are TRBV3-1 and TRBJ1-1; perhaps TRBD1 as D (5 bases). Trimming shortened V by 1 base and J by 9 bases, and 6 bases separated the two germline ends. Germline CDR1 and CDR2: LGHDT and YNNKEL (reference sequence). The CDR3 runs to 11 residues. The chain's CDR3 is CASSQAGQAFF. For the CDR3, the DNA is TGTGCCAGCAGCCAAGCGGGACAAGCTTTCTTT.

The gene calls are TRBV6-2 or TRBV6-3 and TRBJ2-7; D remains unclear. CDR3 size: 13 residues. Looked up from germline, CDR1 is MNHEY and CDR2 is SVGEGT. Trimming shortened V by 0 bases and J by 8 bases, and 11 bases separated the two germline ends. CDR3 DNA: TGTGCCAGCAGTTACTCGAACACTATCAAGCAGTACTTC. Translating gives CASSYSNTIKQYF.

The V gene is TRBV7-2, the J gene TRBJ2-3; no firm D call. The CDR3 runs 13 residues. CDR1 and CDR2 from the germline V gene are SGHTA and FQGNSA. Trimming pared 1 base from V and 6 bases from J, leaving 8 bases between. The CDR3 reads CASSLEPSDTQYF. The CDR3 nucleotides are TGTGCCAGCAGCTTAGAGCCCAGCGATACGCAGTATTTT.

The CDR3 is CASSLDVETGELFF. The CDR3, as DNA: TGTGCCAGCAGCTTAGACGTCGAGACCGGGGAGCTGTTTTTT. The V gene is TRBV7-9, the J gene TRBJ2-2; D unclear. This CDR3 has 14 amino acids. Germline CDR1 reads SEHNR; CDR2 reads FQNEAQ (reference sequence). Trimming stripped 1 base from V and 5 bases from J, with 8 bases between.

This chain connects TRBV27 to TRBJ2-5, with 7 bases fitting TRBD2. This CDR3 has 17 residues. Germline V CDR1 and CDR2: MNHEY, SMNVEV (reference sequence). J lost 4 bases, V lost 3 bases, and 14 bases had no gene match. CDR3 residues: CASSFPGGAGSGETQYF. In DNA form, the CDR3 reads TGTGCCAGCAGTTTCCCCGGGGGAGCGGGGAGTGGAGAGACCCAGTACTTC.

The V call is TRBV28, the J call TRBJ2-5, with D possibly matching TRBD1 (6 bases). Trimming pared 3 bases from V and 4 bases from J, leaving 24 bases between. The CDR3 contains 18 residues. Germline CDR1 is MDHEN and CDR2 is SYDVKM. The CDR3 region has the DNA TGTGCCAGCAGTTTCTTTTCTCTGTATGGTACAGGGCGAGAGACCCAGTACTTC. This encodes CASSFFSLYGTGRETQYF.

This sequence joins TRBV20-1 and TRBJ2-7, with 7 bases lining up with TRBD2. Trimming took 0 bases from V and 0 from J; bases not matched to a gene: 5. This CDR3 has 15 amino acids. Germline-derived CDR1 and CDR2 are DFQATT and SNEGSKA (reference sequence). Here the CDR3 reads CSARDSGGGSYEQYF. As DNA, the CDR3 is TGCAGTGCTAGAGACTCGGGAGGCGGCTCCTACGAGCAGTACTTC.

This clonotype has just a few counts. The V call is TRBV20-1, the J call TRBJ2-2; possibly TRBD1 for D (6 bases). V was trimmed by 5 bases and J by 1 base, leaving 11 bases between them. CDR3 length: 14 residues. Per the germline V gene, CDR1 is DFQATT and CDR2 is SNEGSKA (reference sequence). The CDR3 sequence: CSARPTGNTGELFF. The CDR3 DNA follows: TGCAGTGCTCGCCCGACAGGGAACACCGGGGAGCTGTTTTTT.

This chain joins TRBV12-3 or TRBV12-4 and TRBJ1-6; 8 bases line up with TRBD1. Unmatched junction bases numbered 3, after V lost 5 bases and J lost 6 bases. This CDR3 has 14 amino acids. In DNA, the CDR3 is TGTGCCAGCAGTCAGACAGGGGCTAATTCACCCCTCCACTTT. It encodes CASSQTGANSPLHF.

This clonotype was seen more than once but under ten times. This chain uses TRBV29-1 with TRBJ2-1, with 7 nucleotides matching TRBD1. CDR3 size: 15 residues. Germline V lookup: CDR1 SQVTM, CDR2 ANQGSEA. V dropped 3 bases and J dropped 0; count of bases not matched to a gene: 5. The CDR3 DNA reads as TGCAGCGTTGATGAGGCAGGGGGCTCCTACAATGAGCAGTTCTTC. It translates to CSVDEAGGSYNEQFF.

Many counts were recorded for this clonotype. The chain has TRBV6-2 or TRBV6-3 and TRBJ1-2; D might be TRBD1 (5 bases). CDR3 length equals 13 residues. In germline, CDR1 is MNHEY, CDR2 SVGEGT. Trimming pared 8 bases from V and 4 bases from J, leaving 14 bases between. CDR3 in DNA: TGTGCCAGCCGAACTGGGGGGACCTATGGCTACACCTTC. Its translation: CASRTGGTYGYTF.

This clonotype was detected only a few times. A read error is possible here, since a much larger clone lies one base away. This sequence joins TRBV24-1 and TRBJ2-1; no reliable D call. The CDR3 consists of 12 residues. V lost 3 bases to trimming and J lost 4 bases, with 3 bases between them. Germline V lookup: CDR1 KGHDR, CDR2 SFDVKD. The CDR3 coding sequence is TGTGCCACCAGTGATGTTTACAATGAGCAGTTCTTC. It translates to CATSDVYNEQFF.

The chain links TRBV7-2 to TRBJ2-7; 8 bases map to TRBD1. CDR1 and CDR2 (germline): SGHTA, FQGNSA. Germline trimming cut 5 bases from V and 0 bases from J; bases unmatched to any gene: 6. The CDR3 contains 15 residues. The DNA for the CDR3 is TGTGCCAGCAGCCCCGGACAGGGCTTCTCCTACGAGCAGTACTTC. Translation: CASSPGQGFSYEQYF. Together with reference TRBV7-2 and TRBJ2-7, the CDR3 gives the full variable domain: GAGVSQSPSNKVTEKGKDVELRCDPISGHTALYWYRQSLGQGLEFLIYFQGNSAPDKSGLPSDRFSAERTGGSVSTLTIQRTQQEDSAVYLCASSPGQGFSYEQYFGPGTRLTVT.

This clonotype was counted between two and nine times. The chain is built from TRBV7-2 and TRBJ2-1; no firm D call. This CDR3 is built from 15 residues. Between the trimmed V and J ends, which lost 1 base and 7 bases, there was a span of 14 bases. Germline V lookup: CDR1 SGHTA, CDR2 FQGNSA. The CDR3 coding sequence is TGTGCCAGCAGCTTAGTGACCGGGTCACTGAATGAGCAGTTCTTC. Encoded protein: CASSLVTGSLNEQFF.

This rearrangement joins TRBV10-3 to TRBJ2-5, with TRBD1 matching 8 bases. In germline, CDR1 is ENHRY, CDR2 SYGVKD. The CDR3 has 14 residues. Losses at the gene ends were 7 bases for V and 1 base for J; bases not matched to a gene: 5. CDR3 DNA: TGTGCCATCAAAGGACAGGGTGGCCAAGAGACCCAGTACTTC. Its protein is CAIKGQGGQETQYF.

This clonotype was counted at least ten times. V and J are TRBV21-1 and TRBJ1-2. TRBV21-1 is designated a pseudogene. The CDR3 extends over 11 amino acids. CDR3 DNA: TGTGCCAGCAAGGCTAACTATGGCTACACCTTC. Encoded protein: CASKANYGYTF.

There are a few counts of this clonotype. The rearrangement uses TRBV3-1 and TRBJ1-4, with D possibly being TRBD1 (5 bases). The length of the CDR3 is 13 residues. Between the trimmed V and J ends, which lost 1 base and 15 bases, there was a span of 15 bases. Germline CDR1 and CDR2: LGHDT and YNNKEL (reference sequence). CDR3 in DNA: TGTGCCAGCAGCCAAGGGGGGTCAGGGTTGATGTTTTTT. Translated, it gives CASSQGGSGLMFF.

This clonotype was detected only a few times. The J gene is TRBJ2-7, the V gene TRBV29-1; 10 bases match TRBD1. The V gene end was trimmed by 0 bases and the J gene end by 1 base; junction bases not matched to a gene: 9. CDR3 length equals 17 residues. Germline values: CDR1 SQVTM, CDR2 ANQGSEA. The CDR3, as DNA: TGCAGCGTTGAAGATCTTTCCACGGACAGGGGGTCCTACGAGCAGTACTTC. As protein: CSVEDLSTDRGSYEQYF.

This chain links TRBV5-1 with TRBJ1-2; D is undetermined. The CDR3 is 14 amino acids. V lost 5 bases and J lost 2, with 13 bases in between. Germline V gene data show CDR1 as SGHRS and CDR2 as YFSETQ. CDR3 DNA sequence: TGCGCCAGCAGACTTGACGGCGGCAACTATGGCTACACCTTC. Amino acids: CASRLDGGNYGYTF. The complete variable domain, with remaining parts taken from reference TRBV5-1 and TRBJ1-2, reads KAGVTQTPRYLIKTRGQQVTLSCSPISGHRSVSWYQQTPGQGLQFLFEYFSETQRNKGNFPGRFSGRQFSNSRSEMNVSTLELGDSALYLCASRLDGGNYGYTFGSGTRLTVV.

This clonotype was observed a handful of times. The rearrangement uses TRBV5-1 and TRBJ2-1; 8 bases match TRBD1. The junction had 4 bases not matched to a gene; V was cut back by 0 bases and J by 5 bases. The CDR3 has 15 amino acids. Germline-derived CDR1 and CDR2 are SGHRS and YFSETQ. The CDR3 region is CASSLGQGMNNEQFF. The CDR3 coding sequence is TGCGCCAGCAGCTTGGGACAGGGGATGAACAATGAGCAGTTCTTC.

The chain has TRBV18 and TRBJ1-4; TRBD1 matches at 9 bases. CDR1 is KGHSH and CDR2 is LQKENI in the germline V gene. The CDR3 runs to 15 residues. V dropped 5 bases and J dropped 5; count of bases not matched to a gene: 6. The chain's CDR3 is CASSTRTGENEKLFF. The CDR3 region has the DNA TGTGCCAGCTCAACCAGGACAGGGGAGAATGAAAAACTGTTTTTT.

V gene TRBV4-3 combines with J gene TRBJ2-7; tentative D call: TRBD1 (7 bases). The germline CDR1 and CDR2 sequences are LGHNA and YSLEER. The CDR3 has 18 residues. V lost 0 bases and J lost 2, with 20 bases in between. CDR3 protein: CASSQDLIQGEAPYEQYF. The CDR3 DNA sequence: TGCGCCAGCAGCCAAGATCTGATTCAGGGGGAGGCTCCCTACGAGCAGTACTTC.

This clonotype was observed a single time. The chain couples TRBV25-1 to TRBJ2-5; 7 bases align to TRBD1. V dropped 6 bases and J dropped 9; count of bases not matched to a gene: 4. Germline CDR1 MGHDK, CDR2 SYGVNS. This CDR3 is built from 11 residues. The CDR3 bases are TGTGCCAGCAGCGCCGGACAGGCCCAGTACTTC. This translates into CASSAGQAQYF.

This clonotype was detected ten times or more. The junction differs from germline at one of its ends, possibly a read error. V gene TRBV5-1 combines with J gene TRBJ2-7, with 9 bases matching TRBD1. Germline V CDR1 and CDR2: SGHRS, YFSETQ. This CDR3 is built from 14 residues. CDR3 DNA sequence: TGTGCCAGCAGCCCGGGGACAGGGAACTACGAGCAGTACTTC. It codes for CASSPGTGNYEQYF.

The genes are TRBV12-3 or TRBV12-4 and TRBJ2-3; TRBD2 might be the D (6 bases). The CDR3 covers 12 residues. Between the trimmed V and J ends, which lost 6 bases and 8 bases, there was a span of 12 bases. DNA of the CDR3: TGTGCCAGCAGGCGGGGACTCCTTACGCAGTATTTT. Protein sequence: CASRRGLLTQYF.

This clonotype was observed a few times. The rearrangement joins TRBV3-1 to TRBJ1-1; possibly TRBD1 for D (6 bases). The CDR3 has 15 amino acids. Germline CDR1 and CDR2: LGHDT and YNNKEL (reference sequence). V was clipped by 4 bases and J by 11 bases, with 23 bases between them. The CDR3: CASSLFYLGPQGAFF. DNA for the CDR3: TGTGCCAGCAGCCTCTTTTACCTAGGACCTCAGGGGGCTTTCTTT. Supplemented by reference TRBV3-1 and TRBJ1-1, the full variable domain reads DTAVSQTPKYLVTQMGNDKSIKCEQNLGHDTMYWYKQDSKKFLKIMFSYNNKELIINETVPNRFSPKSPDKAHLNLHINSLELGDSAVYFCASSLFYLGPQGAFFGQGTRLTVV.

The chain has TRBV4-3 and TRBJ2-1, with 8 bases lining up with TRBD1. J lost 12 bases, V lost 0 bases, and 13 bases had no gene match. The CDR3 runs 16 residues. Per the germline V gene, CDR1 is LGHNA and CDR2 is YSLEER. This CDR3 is CASSQDPGQDRVGQFF. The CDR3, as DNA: TGCGCCAGCAGCCAAGATCCGGGACAGGATCGAGTTGGGCAGTTCTTC.

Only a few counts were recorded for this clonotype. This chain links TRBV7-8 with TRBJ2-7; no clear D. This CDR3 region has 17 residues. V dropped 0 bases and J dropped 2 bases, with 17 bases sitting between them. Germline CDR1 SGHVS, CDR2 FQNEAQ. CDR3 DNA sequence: TGTGCCAGCAGCTTAGCGCTGGTGGGGAAAGAGACCTACGAGCAGTACTTC. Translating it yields CASSLALVGKETYEQYF.

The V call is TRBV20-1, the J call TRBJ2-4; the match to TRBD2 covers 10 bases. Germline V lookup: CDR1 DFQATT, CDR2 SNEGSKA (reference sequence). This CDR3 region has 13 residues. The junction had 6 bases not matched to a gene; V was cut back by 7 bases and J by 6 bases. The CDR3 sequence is CSVRLAGANIQYF. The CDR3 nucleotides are TGCAGTGTAAGGCTAGCGGGAGCAAACATTCAGTACTTC.

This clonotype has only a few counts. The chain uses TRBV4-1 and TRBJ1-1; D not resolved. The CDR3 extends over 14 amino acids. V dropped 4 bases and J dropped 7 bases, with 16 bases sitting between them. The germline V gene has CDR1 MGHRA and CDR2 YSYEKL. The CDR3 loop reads CASSRTVPSGEAFF. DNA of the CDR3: TGCGCCAGCAGCCGAACCGTCCCGTCGGGTGAAGCTTTCTTT.